The present TCR beta chain was sequenced within a study of blood T cell repertoires in COVID-19. Only in-frame clones appear in the TCRdb table, and some are missing; sequencing was by immunoSEQ multiplex PCR. In the table there are 280,000 or so clones, approximately 85% of which are singletons. This sequence was found in a man aged 18 to 29 with active or convalescent COVID-19. Sequencing input: peripheral blood.

The CDR3 sequence: CASSLAGIQETQYF. The DNA for the CDR3 is TGCGCCAGCAGCTTGGCCGGGATACAAGAGACCCAGTACTTC. The chain joins TRBV5-1 to TRBJ2-5, with D perhaps matching TRBD2 (5 bases). The CDR3 spans 14 residues. Trimming stripped 0 bases from V and 2 bases from J, with 8 bases between. The germline V gene encodes CDR1 SGHRS and CDR2 YFSETQ.